The present entry profiles one TCR beta chain with its context. Its specificity is unknown. Unique molecular identifiers were attached to individual cDNA molecules within the library. TCRdb recomputed calls from the RACE reads with MiXCR, one row per CDR3 protein. The sample holds around 300,000 distinct CDR3 sequences; roughly 8% are singletons and the top ten take more than 0.95%. These data belong to a study of human T cells and chemical hapten exposure. About the study: From small differences in pooled library volume came most of the variation in per-sample TCR yields. Study-level findings and limits: Expanded TCRs created a significantly greater count of big CDR3 similarity clusters than controls did. Sensitization with DPC brought no change to TCRs above 1 in 1000 in frequency.

The time point is: pre-sensitization, week 0. Treatment indicated: therapeutic diphenylcyclopropenone sensitization with weekly scalp DPC. V lost 6 bases, J lost 6 bases, and 9 bases stayed unmatched. CDR3 length: 15 amino acids. The rearrangement uses TRBV12-3 or TRBV12-4 and TRBJ2-2; 8 bases are shared with TRBD1. The TCR sequence derives from a man aged 18 to 29 with alopecia areata. Some clones in this sample may be carry-over from other donors' samples. Sequences were derived from whole blood, sampled in connection with sensitization to the hapten diphenylcyclopropenone (DPC). The CDR3 DNA reads TGTGCCAGCAGAGCCGGGACAGGCTCGGCCGGGGAGCTGTTTTTT. Residues: CASRAGTGSAGELFF.